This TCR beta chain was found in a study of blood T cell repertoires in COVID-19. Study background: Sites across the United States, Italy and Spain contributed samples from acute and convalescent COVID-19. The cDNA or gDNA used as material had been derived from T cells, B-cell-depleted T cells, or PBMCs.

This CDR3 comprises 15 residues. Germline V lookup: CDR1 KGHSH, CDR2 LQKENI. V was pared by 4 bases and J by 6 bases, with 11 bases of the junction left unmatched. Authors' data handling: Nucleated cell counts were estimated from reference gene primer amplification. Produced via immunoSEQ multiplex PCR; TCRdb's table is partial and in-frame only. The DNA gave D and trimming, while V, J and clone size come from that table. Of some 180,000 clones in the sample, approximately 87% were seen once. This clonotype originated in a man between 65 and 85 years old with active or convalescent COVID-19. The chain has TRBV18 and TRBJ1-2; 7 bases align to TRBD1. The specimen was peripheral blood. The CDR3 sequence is CASSLDRPGGDGYTF. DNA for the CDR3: TGTGCCAGCTCACTAGATCGCCCAGGGGGAGATGGCTACACCTTC.